The 26 T cell receptor beta chains below were found in one sample sequenced in a study of blood T cells in healthy people across ages. Sample-barcoded 5' priming and a J-beta primer mix drove a second PCR of 7 to 11 cycles. Using its own MiXCR run on the 5' RACE reads, TCRdb lists one record per CDR3 protein. The table lists 1.5 million to 2 million distinct CDR3 sequences, roughly 52% of them singletons. Sequenced: blood. All receptors derive from a woman in her thirties or forties in good health.

This clonotype was seen a handful of times. The V and J genes are TRBV20-1 and TRBJ2-7; 11 bases line up with TRBD1. The ends lost 0 bases at V and 5 bases at J; junction bases unmatched: 3. CDR1 is DFQATT and CDR2 is SNEGSKA in the germline V gene (reference sequence). The CDR3 spans 14 residues. For the CDR3, the DNA is TGCAGTGCTAGAGAGGACAGGGGGCTCGACGAGCAGTACTTC. Amino acids: CSAREDRGLDEQYF.

The V gene is TRBV29-1, the J gene TRBJ1-1; a possible D gene is TRBD1 (5 bases). This CDR3 spans 13 amino acids. Germline CDR1 is SQVTM and CDR2 is ANQGSEA. The germline V and J ends were trimmed by 1 base and 11 bases, with 17 bases remaining between them. CDR3 sequence: CSVEGGEFPEAFF. Written as DNA, the CDR3 is TGCAGCGTTGAAGGGGGCGAATTTCCCGAGGCTTTCTTT.

A note on this clonotype: The junction departs from the called germline gene at one end, perhaps through a read error. This chain links TRBV7-8 with TRBJ2-1, with 7 bases fitting TRBD1. The CDR3 sequence is 15 residues long. In germline, CDR1 is SGHVS, CDR2 FQNEAQ. The CDR3 nucleotides read TGTGCCAGCAGCTTGACAGGGACGGGGTACAATAAGCAGTTCTTC. Translation gives CASSLTGTGYNKQFF.

The chain uses TRBV5-1 and TRBJ2-5; no clear D gene. The CDR3 is 15 residues long. V lost 0 bases, J lost 0 bases, and 9 bases lay in between. CDR1 and CDR2 from the germline V gene are SGHRS and YFSETQ. CDR3 in DNA: TGCGCCAGCAGCTTGGCCGGCCGTAACCAAGAGACCCAGTACTTC. It is translated as CASSLAGRNQETQYF.

The CDR3 here is CASSLGGTGIGNQPQHF. In nucleotides, the CDR3 is TGTGCCAGCAGCTTAGGGGGCACAGGGATCGGCAATCAGCCCCAGCATTTT. This chain links TRBV7-9 with TRBJ1-5; tentatively, D is TRBD1 (6 bases). Germline values: CDR1 SEHNR, CDR2 FQNEAQ (reference sequence). The germline V and J ends were trimmed by 1 base and 2 bases, with 15 bases remaining between them. The CDR3 spans 17 residues.

The chain joins TRBV19 to TRBJ1-2; weak D call: TRBD1 (5 bases). Germline loops: CDR1 LNHDA, CDR2 SQIVND (reference sequence). The CDR3 runs to 11 residues. As DNA, the CDR3 is TGTGCGACGGGACTCGGGCAGGGCTACACCTTC. Protein sequence: CATGLGQGYTF.

This clonotype was observed at least ten times. This chain links TRBV14 with TRBJ2-1, with TRBD2 matching over 7 bases. The CDR3 extends over 15 amino acids. Germline values: CDR1 SGHDN, CDR2 FVKESK. Germline trimming cut 4 bases from V and 2 bases from J; bases unmatched to any gene: 5. The CDR3 region has the DNA TGTGCCAGCAGCCGTAGCGGGCTCCCCTACAATGAGCAGTTCTTC. Translating gives CASSRSGLPYNEQFF.

This clonotype was seen more than once but under ten times. The chain uses TRBV7-9 and TRBJ2-5, with D uncertain. The CDR3 has 13 amino acids. Between the trimmed V and J ends, which lost 1 base and 4 bases, there was a span of 7 bases. Per the germline V gene, CDR1 is SEHNR and CDR2 is FQNEAQ (reference sequence). The CDR3, as DNA: TGTGCCAGCAGCTTAGTGACATCAGAGACCCAGTACTTC. It yields the protein CASSLVTSETQYF.

The rearrangement links TRBV7-9 to TRBJ2-7, with 7 bases lining up with TRBD2. This CDR3 comprises 15 residues. Unmatched junction bases numbered 8, after V lost 0 bases and J lost 6 bases. In germline, CDR1 is SEHNR, CDR2 FQNEAQ (reference sequence). The CDR3 sequence is CASSLARAGRGEQYF. CDR3 nucleotides: TGTGCCAGCAGCTTAGCGCGGGCAGGGAGGGGCGAGCAGTACTTC.

The gene calls are TRBV5-6 and TRBJ2-2; D unclear. The germline gives CDR1 SGHDT, CDR2 YYEEEE. The CDR3 loop spans 16 amino acids. The ends were cut back, 2 bases at V and 3 bases at J, with 14 bases in the middle. The CDR3 sequence is CASSFFIGSYTGELFF. CDR3 coding DNA: TGTGCCAGCAGCTTTTTCATAGGGTCGTACACCGGGGAGCTGTTTTTT.

This clonotype was seen a few times. The gene calls are TRBV6-5 and TRBJ2-7; 8 bases align to TRBD2. The CDR3 is 16 residues long. CDR1 is MNHEY and CDR2 is SVGAGI in the germline V gene. V gave up 5 bases and J gave up 0 bases; unmatched junction bases: 9. The CDR3 bases are TGTGCCAGCAGTCCCTCCGGGGGGGTTTACTCCTACGAGCAGTACTTC. This codes for CASSPSGGVYSYEQYF.

This clonotype was observed a handful of times. This sequence joins TRBV6-5 and TRBJ2-5; 9 bases are shared with TRBD1. Germline loops: CDR1 MNHEY, CDR2 SVGAGI. The CDR3 covers 14 residues. V lost 7 bases and J lost 5; bases outside the gene matches: 8. This chain's CDR3 is CASTVTGGWETQYF. In DNA, the CDR3 is TGTGCCAGCACCGTCACAGGGGGCTGGGAGACCCAGTACTTC.

This clonotype was found a few times. This rearrangement joins TRBV6-5 to TRBJ1-2; D gene unclear. This CDR3 is 14 amino acids long. Deletions cut 6 bases from V and 2 bases from J, with 13 bases between. Per the germline V gene, CDR1 is MNHEY and CDR2 is SVGAGI. Here the CDR3 DNA reads TGTGCCAGCAGCGAGGCCTCCGGGAACTATGGCTACACCTTC. It specifies CASSEASGNYGYTF.

The chain couples TRBV20-1 to TRBJ2-3; no clear D. V was clipped by 2 bases and J by 3 bases, with 15 bases between them. The CDR3 sequence is 15 residues long. CDR1 is DFQATT, CDR2 SNEGSKA, per germline (reference sequence). As DNA, the CDR3 is TGCAGTGCTAGAAGAAGGGAATTTGGGACAGATACGCAGTATTTT. This translates into CSARRREFGTDTQYF.

This rearrangement joins TRBV12-3 or TRBV12-4 to TRBJ2-3, with 8 bases identical to TRBD2. The CDR3 runs 17 residues. J was trimmed by 1 base and V by 1 base; bases with no gene match: 7. In DNA form, the CDR3 reads TGTGCCAGCAGTTTAGGCCCGGGACTAGGCGGCACAGATACGCAGTATTTT. It encodes CASSLGPGLGGTDTQYF.

This chain connects TRBV11-2 to TRBJ2-3, with 8 nucleotides matching TRBD2. V was clipped by 4 bases and J by 8 bases; unmatched bases: 8. The CDR3 runs to 14 residues. Germline loops: CDR1 SGHAT, CDR2 FQNNGV. CDR3 loop: CASSSRTSPVTQYF. CDR3 bases: TGTGCCAGCAGCTCTCGGACTAGCCCTGTTACGCAGTATTTT.

This clonotype has just a few counts. The V call is TRBV19, the J call TRBJ2-7; 8 bases agree with TRBD1. There are 14 residues in the CDR3. Per the germline V gene, CDR1 is LNHDA and CDR2 is SQIVND (reference sequence). The ends lost 5 bases at V and 5 bases at J; junction bases unmatched: 8. CDR3 coding DNA: TGTGCCAGTAGTGGGACAGGAACCGGCGACGAGCAGTACTTC. It yields the protein CASSGTGTGDEQYF.

The rearrangement links TRBV7-2 to TRBJ1-2; no firm D call. The CDR3 is 15 residues long. V was cut by 5 bases and J by 5 bases, with 18 bases left in between. In germline, CDR1 is SGHTA, CDR2 FQGNSA. CDR3 coding DNA: TGTGCCAGCAGCCGGATGAGCGGGAGGGATTATGGCTACACCTTC. It yields the protein CASSRMSGRDYGYTF.

This chain connects TRBV18 to TRBJ1-6, with a possible D match to TRBD1 (5 bases). Germline V CDR1 and CDR2: KGHSH, LQKENI. Trimming removed 3 bases from V and 5 bases from J, with 8 bases in between. The CDR3 has 14 amino acids. The CDR3 loop reads CASSPTDNNSPLHF. DNA of the CDR3: TGTGCCAGCTCACCGACAGATAATAATTCACCCCTCCACTTT.

V gene TRBV11-2 combines with J gene TRBJ2-7, with TRBD2 as a possible D gene (7 bases). The V end was cut by 2 bases, the J end by 7 bases, with 18 bases between. Germline CDR1 reads SGHAT; CDR2 reads FQNNGV. CDR3 length: 15 amino acids. As DNA, the CDR3 is TGTGCCAGCAGCTTACTTGGGGGGGCCCTGATGGAGCAGTACTTC. Translating gives CASSLLGGALMEQYF.

Note on this clonotype: The junction departs from germline at one end; a sequencing error may be responsible. CDR3 DNA: TGTGCCAGCAGCGTAGACGCTCACTATAGTTCACCCCTCCACTTT. Residues: CASSVDAHYSSPLHF. The rearrangement uses TRBV9 and TRBJ1-6, with D unresolved. In germline, CDR1 is SGDLS, CDR2 YYNGEE. There are 15 residues in the CDR3.

This rearrangement joins TRBV13 to TRBJ2-5; perhaps D is TRBD1 or TRBD2 (5 bases each). The germline gives CDR1 PRHDT, CDR2 FYEKMQ (reference sequence). This CDR3 is built from 14 residues. Trimming pared 4 bases from V and 5 bases from J, leaving 14 bases between. The CDR3 here is CASSSTSRDETQYF. The CDR3, as DNA: TGTGCCAGCAGCTCGACCAGTAGGGACGAGACCCAGTACTTC.

The chain recombines TRBV27 with TRBJ1-5, with 10 bases fitting TRBD1. The CDR3 extends over 15 amino acids. With V trimmed by 7 bases and J by 6 bases, 9 bases remained unmatched. The V gene's germline CDR1 is MNHEY and CDR2 SMNVEV (reference sequence). CDR3 sequence: CASKSDRGSSQPQHF. CDR3 nucleotides: TGTGCCAGCAAGTCGGACAGGGGGTCGAGTCAGCCCCAGCATTTT.

The genes are TRBV4-3 and TRBJ1-6; TRBD1 is a possible D gene (5 bases). Germline assignment: CDR1 LGHNA and CDR2 YSLEER. The CDR3 is made up of 15 amino acids. The ends were cut back, 4 bases at V and 3 bases at J, with 10 bases in the middle. DNA of the CDR3: TGCGCCAGCAGCCCCTCCGGGGGCTATAATTCACCCCTCCACTTT. This codes for CASSPSGGYNSPLHF.

The V call is TRBV9, the J call TRBJ1-6; TRBD1 matches at 7 bases. Germline lookup yields CDR1 SGDLS and CDR2 YYNGEE. With V trimmed by 3 bases and J by 6 bases, 9 bases remained unmatched. This CDR3 region has 16 residues. CDR3: CASSAQPGTVNSPLHF. CDR3 nucleotide sequence: TGTGCCAGCAGCGCCCAACCAGGGACAGTTAATTCACCCCTCCACTTT.

V and J are TRBV6-2 or TRBV6-3 and TRBJ1-2, with D possibly matching TRBD1 (6 bases). The V and J ends lost 6 bases and 4 bases respectively, with 12 bases between them. This CDR3 has 13 residues. Germline CDR1 and CDR2: MNHEY and SVGEGT. The CDR3 DNA follows: TGTGCCAGCAGCCGTGAGGACAGCTATGGCTACACCTTC. It specifies CASSREDSYGYTF.